The T cell receptor beta chain described here comes from a study of blood T cell repertoires in COVID-19. Study background: Some COVID-19 samples were acute and others convalescent; all came from the United States, Italy and Spain. T cells, B-cell-depleted T cells, or PBMCs supplied cDNA or gDNA.

This clone was recorded once. Methods used by the authors: Estimated nucleated cell counts came from reference gene primer amplification. Generated by immunoSEQ multiplex PCR, the TCRdb table keeps only in-frame clones and is missing some. D and trimming come from the DNA, and the V and J calls and clone size come from that table. Of around 200,000 clones listed, approximately 79% were seen once; the top ten hold approximately 13%. Trimming pared 6 bases from V and 3 bases from J, leaving 17 bases between. Looked up from germline, CDR1 is SGHTA and CDR2 is FQGNSA. This CDR3 region has 16 residues. This sequence originates from a man in his fifties or sixties who had recovered from COVID-19. The sequencing input was peripheral blood. This chain links TRBV7-2 with TRBJ2-2, with D possibly TRBD2 on 6 matching bases. CDR3 coding DNA: TGTGCCAGCAGTCTAATGGGGGGAGTGGACACCGGGGAGCTGTTTTTT. It encodes CASSLMGGVDTGELFF.